The entry that follows covers one T cell receptor (beta chain) sequence. No cognate antigen has been identified for it. The DNA is left out, because the CDR3 cannot be placed on it with certainty; the CDR3 is given as TCRdb lists it. The germline V gene supplies CDR1 SGHRS and CDR2 YFSETQ. The cysteine opens and the phenylalanine closes a CDR3 of 17 amino acids. The entry originates in a study of shared clonotypes between healthy human individuals (dated by TCRdb to the early 2020s). About the investigation overall: The cohort comprised two women and a few men aged 18 to 49 years. For each donor, CD4 naive and CD4 memory were each given three plates, CD8 naive was given two plates, and CD8 memory was given one plate. Blood TCR repertoires of several healthy adults were deeply sequenced to estimate repertoire size and the extent of clonotype sharing between individuals. Different laboratories and diverse techniques were used to prepare libraries and sequence TCR repertoires, to increase sequencing depth and limit assay-specific biases. Between about 0.8 and 8.9 billion PBMCs per donor were obtained by leukapheresis. What the research found in general, with its limitations: Based on pairwise subsampling, the degree of clonotype sharing among donors was expected to be affected by sequencing depth. Sharing across a few donors was observed for approximately 5% of naive CD4, over 3% of naive CD8, about 2.5% of memory CD4, and roughly 0.4% of memory CD8 clonotypes. Sampling was restricted to blood, and TCR repertoires in tissue are likely to differ from TCR repertoires in blood. Clonotypes shared by all four sorted-subset donors showed higher generation probabilities than non-shared clonotypes. Naive subsets generally had larger estimated clonotype richness than memory subsets did. Because the study included only a small number of donors, the genetic and exposure-history diversity represented was limited. Incomplete sequencing was indicated by rarefaction of sorted-subset datasets, despite the large sequencing depth.

Using the deep immunoSEQ assay, TCR CDR3 regions were amplified from genomic DNA by multiplex PCR. Extracted genomic DNA from each cell subset was spread evenly across all wells of several immunoSEQ 96-well plates, with each plate serving as a replicate. Each replicate PCR for sorted subsets received around 210 ng genomic DNA, equal to about 30,000 T cell genomes. Purified libraries were measured with a Qubit 3.0 fluorometer, size-checked on a Bioanalyzer 2100, and measured again with the KAPA Library Quantification kit. Each immunoSEQ 96-well plate was sequenced on its own single-read 150-cycle Illumina NextSeq 550 flow cell. Per the source publication's procedure: Because only junctional sequences without quality scores were contained in the immunoSEQ output, filtering matching that applied to full-length reads could not be performed. Sequences were annotated with PyIR, a Python wrapper for IgBLAST v1.9, using IMGT germline references to assign V/J genes and CDR3. Reads were filtered out if the reads had weak V/J assignments (E-value above 1e-6), no CDR3, stop codons, out-of-frame junctions, or ambiguous translated residues. V3J clonotypes were defined as sequences sharing the same inferred V gene, J gene, and CDR3 amino acid sequence. The percentage overlap between two repertoires was calculated by dividing the number of shared unique clonotypes by the size of the smaller repertoire. Repertoire richness was assessed with RTK rarefaction, the Chao1 estimator, and Recon v2.1 estimates of unobserved clonotypes. Generation probabilities for all TCRbeta clonotypes obtained by the gDNA method from a handful of donors were computed using OLGA. The source is immuneACCESS, and TCRdb retained only in-frame sequences with V and J called. Part of the clones is not carried over; for the studies checked, unresolved V genes explain less than half of this, and the remainder is unexplained. V and J calls and clone size come straight from that table; D and trimming were deduced from the DNA. The sample contains about 1.1 million clones, roughly 74% of them found a single time. 0.5% to 0.6% of the sample lies in the top ten.

The donors were healthy, HIV-negative adults who had no recently reported acute infections or vaccinations. Every donor was a Caucasian adult living in Nashville, Tennessee, USA. CD4+ T cells were enriched by magnetic negative selection, after which naive cells were positively selected on CD45RA and the negative fraction was taken as the memory subset. Blood was obtained by leukapheresis, after which PBMCs were separated by Ficoll-Histopaque density gradient centrifugation and cryopreserved in liquid nitrogen vapor phase. Analytical flow cytometry was used to check the purity and quantity of every magnetically sorted T cell population. Each sorted fraction had its genomic DNA isolated and then quantified by UV absorbance on a Nanodrop 2000c.

This TCR came from a man aged 18-30 years in good health. Some clones in this sample may be carry-over from other donors' samples. The specimen sequenced was memory CD4+ T cells from PBMCs. Interpreted using the paper, the cell subset or site label stands for: CD45RA-negative fraction. The chain is made from TRBV5-1 and TRBJ2-1; the listed D gene, TRBD2, was not tested against the DNA. CDR3 protein: CASSSEGVWASGSRLFF.